Presented here are 20 T cell receptor beta chains from one specimen sequenced in a study of T cell clonotyping in hematopoietic cell transplantation. Profiled with immunoSEQ multiplex PCR; TCRdb holds only in-frame clones, not every one. The data contain about 9,600 clones, 60% to 85% of them seen just once; the ten biggest clones take up roughly 7.9%. The material was PBMCs, obtained 30 days after allogeneic stem cell transplant. Receptor source: a female patient aged 35 to 55 who had an allogeneic stem cell transplant from a related donor, so T cells may come from the graft donor. Some clones in this sample may be carry-over from other donors' samples.

This CDR3 is CASSTRTGGNTIYF. The DNA of the CDR3 is TGTGCCAGTAGTACAAGGACAGGAGGAAACACCATATATTTT. This chain joins TRBV19 and TRBJ1-3, with 7 bases matching TRBD1. Germline V gene data show CDR1 as LNHDA and CDR2 as SQIVND (reference sequence). The junction had 4 bases not matched to a gene; V was cut back by 4 bases and J by 4 bases. The CDR3 is made up of 14 amino acids.

This clone was seen only a few times. The DNA of the CDR3 is TGTGCCAGTAGTATCCCTGCTAGCGCCTCCTACAATGAGCAGTTCTTC. Encoded protein: CASSIPASASYNEQFF. The chain is built from TRBV19 and TRBJ2-1, with D perhaps TRBD2 (6 bases). The germline V gene has CDR1 LNHDA and CDR2 SQIVND (reference sequence). Trimming cost V 3 bases and J 0 bases, with 12 bases left between them. The length of the CDR3 is 16 residues.

The genes are TRBV29-1 and TRBJ2-7; 10 bases match TRBD2. Germline V gene lookup returns CDR1 SQVTM and CDR2 ANQGSEA. V gave up 4 bases and J gave up 6 bases; unmatched junction bases: 12. The CDR3 contains 15 residues. CDR3 sequence: CSVALAGAFSAEQYF. The CDR3 bases are TGCAGCGTTGCCCTAGCGGGAGCGTTTTCTGCCGAGCAGTACTTC.

The chain employs TRBV30 and TRBJ2-1; 10 bases line up with TRBD1. This CDR3 comprises 14 residues. V was clipped by 4 bases and J by 8 bases; unmatched bases: 8. Germline CDR1 and CDR2: GTSNPN and SVGIG (reference sequence). The CDR3 DNA reads as TGTGCCTGGACCGGTTGGGGGACAGGGGATGAGCAGTTCTTC. This translates into CAWTGWGTGDEQFF.

Only one count was recorded for this clone. This CDR3 is CASTARWLTYNTGELFF. CDR3 DNA: TGTGCCAGCACCGCTCGGTGGCTAACCTACAACACCGGGGAGCTGTTTTTT. V and J are TRBV5-6 and TRBJ2-2; D unclear. Germline V gene lookup returns CDR1 SGHDT and CDR2 YYEEEE. The CDR3 runs 17 residues. Trimming cost V 6 bases and J 2 bases, with 20 bases left between them.

V usage is TRBV4-1 and J usage is TRBJ2-4, with 11 bases fitting TRBD1. This CDR3 contains 15 residues. The germline gives CDR1 MGHRA, CDR2 YSYEKL. Trimming took 0 bases from V and 7 from J; bases not matched to a gene: 2. The CDR3 sequence is CASSQEGTGGNIQYF. The DNA of the CDR3 is TGCGCCAGCAGCCAAGAAGGGACAGGGGGGAACATTCAGTACTTC.

The gene calls are TRBV10-3 and TRBJ2-5, with a tentative D call TRBD2 (5 bases). The germline V gene encodes CDR1 ENHRY and CDR2 SYGVKD. The CDR3 totals 13 residues. The V end was cut by 4 bases, the J end by 3 bases, with 9 bases between. CDR3 nucleotide sequence: TGTGCCATCAGTGGGGGTAGCGAAGAGACCCAGTACTTC. Its protein is CAISGGSEETQYF.

This clone showed up just once. The gene calls are TRBV10-1 and TRBJ2-1; 9 nucleotides match TRBD1. V trimming: 7 bases; J trimming: 6 bases; junction bases outside the gene matches: 13. CDR3 length: 16 residues. CDR1 is WNHNN, CDR2 SYGVQD, per germline (reference sequence). The CDR3 spells CASTGGQGWAVNEQFF. CDR3 bases: TGCGCCAGCACTGGGGGACAGGGATGGGCCGTCAATGAGCAGTTCTTC.

V gene TRBV7-2 combines with J gene TRBJ2-7, with 16 bases aligning to TRBD2. Germline-derived CDR1 and CDR2 are SGHTA and FQGNSA. J gave up 6 bases and V 4 bases, and 15 bases lay outside the gene matches. CDR3 length equals 19 residues. CDR3 nucleotide sequence: TGTGCCAGCAGCTCAGGGTTGGGACTAGCGGGAGGGTTGGCAGGCGAGCAGTACTTC. Its protein is CASSSGLGLAGGLAGEQYF.

The chain has TRBV6-5 and TRBJ1-5; D gene uncertain. Trimming took 8 bases from V and 0 from J, leaving 11 bases between them. The CDR3 is 14 amino acids. CDR1 and CDR2 (germline): MNHEY, SVGAGI. CDR3 DNA: TGTGCCAGCCGGGGAGGTTATAGCAATCAGCCCCAGCATTTT. Translating it yields CASRGGYSNQPQHF.

This chain uses TRBV12-5 with TRBJ2-7; no reliable D call. Germline-derived CDR1 and CDR2 are LGHNT and FRNRAP. Trimming stripped 5 bases from V and 9 bases from J, with 11 bases between. The CDR3 extends over 11 amino acids. CDR3: CASGLPPGQYF. CDR3 coding DNA: TGTGCTAGTGGTCTCCCCCCGGGGCAGTACTTC.

This CDR3 reads CASSRERAYNEQFF. In DNA form, the CDR3 reads TGTGCCAGTAGTAGAGAACGGGCTTACAATGAGCAGTTCTTC. V and J are TRBV19 and TRBJ2-1; no clear D gene. CDR3 length equals 14 residues. Deletions cut 4 bases from V and 4 bases from J, with 11 bases between. Germline CDR1 reads LNHDA; CDR2 reads SQIVND (reference sequence).

The chain has TRBV6-1 and TRBJ2-7; no definite D call. The length of the CDR3 is 14 residues. Trimming cost V 2 bases and J 4 bases, with 12 bases left between them. Germline V gene data show CDR1 as MNHNS and CDR2 as SASEGT. The CDR3 DNA follows: TGTGCCAGCAGTGAATCCCCAGTGGGGTACGAGCAGTACTTC. Amino acids: CASSESPVGYEQYF.

This clone was observed a few times. V is TRBV30 and J is TRBJ1-1; 7 bases map to TRBD1. Germline CDR1 is GTSNPN and CDR2 is SVGIG (reference sequence). V shed 5 bases and J 1 base; nucleotides not matched to a gene: 1. The CDR3 runs to 12 residues. The CDR3 sequence is CAWYRGNTEAFF. The CDR3 DNA follows: TGTGCCTGGTACAGGGGGAACACTGAAGCTTTCTTT.

Only one count was recorded for this clone. This chain links TRBV19 with TRBJ2-1; the D gene is possibly TRBD2 (5 bases). Trimming took 7 bases from V and 0 from J, leaving 10 bases between them. The CDR3 extends over 14 amino acids. Germline V gene data show CDR1 as LNHDA and CDR2 as SQIVND (reference sequence). In DNA form, the CDR3 reads TGTGCCAGTACGCGGGTTTTCTCCTACAATGAGCAGTTCTTC. It translates to CASTRVFSYNEQFF.

The rearrangement uses TRBV7-9 and TRBJ2-7; the match to TRBD2 covers 10 bases. Germline V CDR1 and CDR2: SEHNR, FQNEAQ (reference sequence). The CDR3 runs 14 residues. Germline trimming cut 5 bases from V and 3 bases from J; bases unmatched to any gene: 4. The CDR3 nucleotides are TGTGCCAGCAGCCCGACTAGCGGGTTCTACGAGCAGTACTTC. It is translated as CASSPTSGFYEQYF.

The V call is TRBV4-2, the J call TRBJ1-1; no firm D call. The V end lost 0 bases, the J end lost 1 base, and 12 bases lay between the germline ends. The CDR3 contains 16 residues. Germline loops: CDR1 LGHNA, CDR2 YNFKEQ. CDR3 sequence (DNA): TGTGCCAGCAGCCAAGAAAGTCAGGCCCCGAACACTGAAGCTTTCTTT. Protein: CASSQESQAPNTEAFF.

This clone came up a few times. This rearrangement joins TRBV6-9 to TRBJ1-1; tentative D call: TRBD1 (5 bases). CDR3 length equals 12 residues. CDR1 MNHGY and CDR2 SVAAGI come from the germline V gene. V dropped 4 bases and J dropped 5 bases, with 8 bases sitting between them. CDR3 sequence (DNA): TGTGCCAGCAGTTTTGGGGGGACTGAAGCTTTCTTT. Protein: CASSFGGTEAFF.

V usage is TRBV5-6 and J usage is TRBJ2-6; D uncertain. The germline gives CDR1 SGHDT, CDR2 YYEEEE. This CDR3 spans 13 amino acids. Trimming shortened V by 1 base and J by 4 bases, and 3 bases separated the two germline ends. The CDR3 DNA reads as TGTGCCAGCAGCTTGACAGGGGCCAACGTCCTGACTTTC. This encodes CASSLTGANVLTF. Full variable domain (rest looked up from reference TRBV5-6 and TRBJ2-6): DAGVTQSPTHLIKTRGQQVTLRCSPKSGHDTVSWYQQALGQGPQFIFQYYEEEERQRGNFPDRFSGHQFPNYSSELNVNALLLGDSALYLCASSLTGANVLTFGAGSRLTVL.

The chain combines TRBV6-6 with TRBJ1-5; D might be TRBD1 (6 bases). V lost 9 bases, J lost 3 bases, and 18 bases lay in between. This CDR3 region has 15 residues. CDR1 MNHNY and CDR2 SVGAGI come from the germline V gene (reference sequence). CDR3: CARRRGALNNQPQHF. The CDR3 DNA sequence: TGTGCCAGAAGACGGGGGGCCCTTAACAATCAGCCCCAGCATTTT.